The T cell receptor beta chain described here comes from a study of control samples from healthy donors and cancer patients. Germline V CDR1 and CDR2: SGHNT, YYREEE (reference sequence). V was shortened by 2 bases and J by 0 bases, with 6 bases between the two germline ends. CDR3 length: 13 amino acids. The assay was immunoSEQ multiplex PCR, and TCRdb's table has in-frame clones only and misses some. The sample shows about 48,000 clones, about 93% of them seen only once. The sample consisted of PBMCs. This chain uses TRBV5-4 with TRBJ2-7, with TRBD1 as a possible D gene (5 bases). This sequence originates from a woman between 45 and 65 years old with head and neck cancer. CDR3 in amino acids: CASSFDSSYEQYF. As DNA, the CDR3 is TGTGCCAGCAGCTTTGACAGCTCCTACGAGCAGTACTTC.